The sequence of this T cell receptor beta chain was determined in a study of a mutant IDH1 vaccine in newly diagnosed glioma (dated by TCRdb to about 2021). Study-level background: In the chemotherapy-containing groups, vaccination started alongside temozolomide cycles, whereas in patients who had radiotherapy alone it started 4-6 weeks after radiotherapy. Of the roughly 30 treated patients, around 62% were male and around 38% were female, and a mean age of around 40 years was recorded. Before enrollment, patients had received standard therapy of radiotherapy alone, temozolomide alone, or radiochemotherapy with temozolomide; most received the combination. Visit V12 was the week-35 safety follow-up and visit V13 was the week-47 end of study. Six visits were used for peripheral blood collection: V03 (baseline), V05, V07, V10, V12 and V13. Longitudinal TCRB deep sequencing was done for 25 treated patients, wherever samples were available for exploratory analyses. The paper as a whole reports these results and caveats: It was noted by the authors that analyses of patient blood samples could not be reproduced owing to sample limitations. Availability determined which PBMC samples were chosen for TCRB deep sequencing. Pseudoprogression seemed to be unrelated to changes in the top peripheral T cell clonotypes found by TCRB sequencing. Immune responses induced by the vaccine were seen in 93.3% of patients across multiple MHC alleles.

As to this clone: What antigen it recognizes has not been identified. No clone much larger than this one lies a single base away; base qualities are absent.

According to the germline V gene (reference sequence), CDR1 reads LNHDA and CDR2 reads SQIVND. Spanning cysteine to phenylalanine, the CDR3 consists of 13 amino acids. CDR3 DNA only is kept here, 39 bases in frame from base 1. The junction shows trimming of 2 bases on V and 4 bases on J, plus 8 bases between the germline ends. Libraries came from the immunoSEQ multiplex PCR assay. The hsTCRB Kit was used according to the manufacturer's protocol to amplify rearranged TCR beta chain sequences. Sequencing of TCRB libraries was carried out on an Illumina MiSeq. The authors' pipeline ran thus. Demultiplexing, trimming and gene mapping were performed with the kit vendor's proprietary platform. TCRdb re-hosts the immuneACCESS table, in-frame sequences only. Its copies lack some clones; in the studies checked, an unresolved V gene accounts for under half of them, and the cause for the rest is not known. Clone size and V and J calls were adopted from that table, with D and trimming inferred from the DNA. The sample table contains approximately 37,000 clones; only one count was recorded for about 80% of them. The ten largest clones represent around 19% of the sample.

In light of the paper, this sample's time point label describes: week 47, end of study. Every vaccine dose consisted of 300 ug of a 20-mer mutant IDH1 peptide in Montanide, administered subcutaneously together with topical imiquimod. Patients were given eight vaccinations, in weeks 1, 3, 5, 7, 11, 15, 19 and 23, which matched visits V03 through V10. Donors had newly diagnosed WHO grade 3 or 4 IDH1-mutant astrocytomas with loss of nuclear ATRX. The samples were drawn from NOA16, a multicentre, single-arm, open-label phase I trial in Germany that tested a mutant IDH1 peptide vaccine in humans for the first time. Genomic DNA for TCRB sequencing was extracted from EDTA blood using the DNeasy Blood and Tissue Kit.

Recombination linked TRBV19 to TRBJ1-1, with the identity of the D gene unclear. The sample here was PBMCs, taken from a glioma patient whose treatment included an IDH1 peptide vaccine. The TCR originated in a man younger than 35 with glioma. Some clones in this sample may be carry-over from other donors' samples. The CDR3 has the sequence CASSISQSTEAFF. The nucleotides are TGTGCCAGTAGTATATCCCAAAGCACTGAAGCTTTCTTT.